This T cell receptor (beta chain) stems from a study of T-cell reconstitution after alpha-beta-depleted transplantation in children. The study's findings and limits: By about two months after transplant, alpha-beta T cells reportedly arose from several hundred graft clones that had expanded.

This CDR3 has 13 amino acids. Deletions cut 3 bases from V and 1 base from J, with 7 bases between. Germline values: CDR1 SQVTM, CDR2 ANQGSEA. This clonotype came up many times. Its antigen is still unknown. Unique molecular identifiers featured in how the TCRbeta library was prepared. MiXCR was run by TCRdb on the PCR reads, yielding one entry per CDR3 protein. The profile shows about 260,000 distinct CDR3 sequences, around 7.5% of them singletons. This chain connects TRBV29-1 to TRBJ2-4, with unresolved D. The receptor's source is a male patient younger than 18 who had a stem cell transplant for acute lymphoblastic leukemia, so the T cells may come from the graft donor. The sample in question was PBMCs, mostly from graft donor cells, obtained 180 days after TCRalphabeta/CD19-depleted stem cell transplant. In nucleotides, the CDR3 is TGCAGCGTTGAGACTGGGGCCAAAAACATTCAGTACTTC. Its protein is CSVETGAKNIQYF. Filled out from reference TRBV29-1 and TRBJ2-4, the complete variable domain reads SAVISQKPSRDICQRGTSLTIQCQVDSQVTMMFWYRQQPGQSLTLIATANQGSEATYESGFVIDKFPISRPNLTFSTLTVSNMSPEDSSIYLCSVETGAKNIQYFGAGTRLSVL.